The 10 T cell receptor beta chains in this list originate from one sample, sequenced in a study of T cells in Graves' hyperthyroidism and ophthalmopathy. Using RNA transcripts as the source, TCR beta CDR3 regions were amplified. During a first-round RT-PCR of the TCR CDR3, the HTBI primer set was used. MiXCR was run by TCRdb on the multiplex PCR reads, yielding one entry per CDR3 protein. The table includes over 450,000 distinct CDR3 sequences, 13% to 15% detected once. Sequenced: blood. The receptors were gathered from a woman between 18 and 29 years old with Graves' hyperthyroidism.

On this clonotype itself: Sequence at one end of the junction differs from germline and may be a read error. The chain joins TRBV5-8 to TRBJ1-3, with D unresolved. Germline loops: CDR1 SGHTS, CDR2 YDEGEE. The CDR3 sequence is 15 residues long. CDR3 nucleotide sequence: TGTGTCAGCAGCTTGGCCGGGTTCTCTGGAAACACCATATATTTT. Translating gives CVSSLAGFSGNTIYF.

The chain is built from TRBV12-3 or TRBV12-4 and TRBJ2-7; 8 bases are a match to TRBD1. This CDR3 has 14 amino acids. V lost 6 bases, J lost 3 bases, and 7 bases stayed unmatched. CDR3 residues: CASSPFGTGYEQYV. DNA for the CDR3: TGTGCCAGCAGCCCCTTCGGGACAGGCTACGAGCAGTACGTC.

This clonotype was counted at least ten times. The chain joins TRBV6-1 to TRBJ2-2; no firm D call. The length of the CDR3 is 14 residues. V lost 5 bases and J 2 bases, leaving 9 bases between the germline ends. CDR1 and CDR2 from the germline V gene are MNHNS and SASEGT. The CDR3 DNA is TGTGCCAGCAGTCACCAGGTTAACACCGGGGAGCTGTTTTTT. Translating gives CASSHQVNTGELFF.

At least ten counts were recorded for this clonotype. The chain combines TRBV11-3 with TRBJ2-1; 8 bases line up with TRBD2. The V gene end was trimmed by 0 bases and the J gene end by 3 bases; junction bases not matched to a gene: 4. The CDR3 contains 16 residues. Germline V lookup: CDR1 SGHNT, CDR2 YENEEA. DNA of the CDR3: TGTGCCAGCAGCTTAGAGGTCGCGGGGGGCTACAATGAGCAGTTCTTC. It yields the protein CASSLEVAGGYNEQFF. Combining the CDR3 with reference TRBV11-3 and TRBJ2-1 gives the whole variable domain EAGVVQSPRYKIIEKKQPVAFWCNPISGHNTLYWYLQNLGQGPELLIRYENEEAVDDSQLPKDRFSAERLKGVDSTLKIQPAELGDSAVYLCASSLEVAGGYNEQFFGPGTRLTVL.

The sample holds a few counts of this clonotype. The chain links TRBV5-1 to TRBJ2-3, with 8 bases lining up with TRBD2. Germline-derived CDR1 and CDR2 are SGHRS and YFSETQ. The CDR3 contains 15 residues. V lost 2 bases, J lost 2 bases, and 4 bases stayed unmatched. The CDR3 DNA follows: TGCGCCAGCAGCTTAAACGGGAGGGCCACAGATACGCAGTATTTT. It encodes CASSLNGRATDTQYF.

This clonotype was found many times. This chain joins TRBV12-3 or TRBV12-4 and TRBJ2-7; possibly TRBD1 for D (5 bases). V was pared by 2 bases and J by 5 bases, with 7 bases between. CDR3 length: 12 residues. CDR3 in amino acids: CASSLQGNEQYV. The CDR3 DNA sequence: TGTGCCAGCAGTTTACAGGGAAACGAGCAGTACGTC.

Ten or more counts support this clonotype. This sequence joins TRBV12-3 or TRBV12-4 and TRBJ2-7; the D gene is possibly TRBD1 (6 bases). V was clipped by 5 bases and J by 2 bases, with 10 bases between them. The CDR3 is 13 residues long. DNA for the CDR3: TGTGCCAGCAGTAGACAGGAGCCCTACGAGCAGTACTTC. Translation: CASSRQEPYEQYF.

Many counts were recorded for this clonotype. V usage is TRBV19 and J usage is TRBJ2-1; 7 bases fit TRBD1. Germline values: CDR1 LNHDA, CDR2 SQIVND (reference sequence). Trimming took 5 bases from V and 3 from J; bases not matched to a gene: 4. The CDR3 has 14 residues. The CDR3 DNA sequence: TGTGCCAGTAGTTACAGGGGAAACTACAATGAGCAGTTCTTC. It translates to CASSYRGNYNEQFF.

This clonotype was seen only once. The chain has TRBV20-1 and TRBJ2-1, with 7 bases identical to TRBD2. J gave up 4 bases and V 2 bases, and 11 bases lay outside the gene matches. This CDR3 has 16 residues. The germline V gene encodes CDR1 DFQATT and CDR2 SNEGSKA (reference sequence). The CDR3 coding sequence is TGCAGTGCTAGACCCGGACAAGGCGGGAGTTACAATGAGCAGTTCTTC. It codes for CSARPGQGGSYNEQFF.

This clonotype was seen many times. The V gene is TRBV11-2, the J gene TRBJ1-1, with 7 bases matching TRBD1. The CDR3 loop spans 12 amino acids. Losses at the gene ends were 6 bases for V and 11 bases for J; bases not matched to a gene: 9. CDR1 SGHAT and CDR2 FQNNGV come from the germline V gene. The CDR3 spells CASRPRDSRAFF. The CDR3 coding sequence is TGTGCCAGCAGACCCCGGGACAGTCGGGCTTTCTTT.